This TCR beta chain came from a study of cytomegalovirus exposure and HLA in healthy donors. Note on this clone: The target antigen is unknown.

Germline assignment: CDR1 SGHAT and CDR2 FQNNGV. The CDR3 covers 14 residues. Trimming removed 4 bases from V and 7 bases from J, with 16 bases in between. Study-wide points: Most TCRs appeared rarely, but some public TCRs recurred in many donors. V- and J-gene trimming in TCR beta was tied to a missense DCLRE1C variant by an analysis performed later. In vitro experiments confirmed that a few CMV-associated chains were specific for CMV antigens.

There were likely unrecorded immune exposures, though donors were nominally healthy when sampled. PCR employed 60 Vbeta and 13 Jbeta primers. TCRdb's copy holds only in-frame clones and misses some; the assay was immunoSEQ multiplex PCR. The sample holds over 150,000 clones, approximately 80% seen once. The genes are TRBV11-2 and TRBJ1-2; a possible D gene is TRBD1 (6 bases). The clonotype comes from a middle-aged woman in good health and CMV-seropositive. Sequencing was carried out using PBMCs. CDR3 sequence reads: CASSSLSAGAGYTF. The CDR3, as DNA: TGTGCCAGCAGCTCCCTGTCGGCAGGGGCTGGCTACACCTTC.